One sample yielded the 30 T cell receptor beta chains listed below, sequenced in a study of T cell clonality in common variable immunodeficiency. Assay used: immunoSEQ multiplex PCR; TCRdb lists only in-frame clones, some missing. The profile covers under 45,000 clones, none occurring a single time. Sequencing input: peripheral blood mononuclear cells. These receptors were obtained from a person aged 18 to 70 in good health.

In this sample, this clone turned up many times. The CDR3 end is not reached by the read, which stops 3 residues before it; the germline J gene fills it in. The V and J genes are TRBV29-1 and TRBJ2-1; D remains ambiguous. The CDR3 contains 14 residues. Between the trimmed V and J ends, which lost 7 bases and 5 bases, there was a span of 18 bases. The germline V gene encodes CDR1 SQVTM and CDR2 ANQGSEA. The CDR3 bases that were read are TGCAGCGCGACGATCGGCGGATTGCACAATGAG. Protein sequence: CSATIGGLHNE. The CDR3 as a whole reads CSATIGGLHNEQFF.

This clone occurred many times. The CDR3 is cut off 3 residues early in the read; its end comes from the germline J gene. The gene calls are TRBV20-1 and TRBJ2-2; D not resolved. Trimming left V 4 bases short and J 3 bases short, with 6 bases between. CDR1 is DFQATT and CDR2 is SNEGSKA in the germline V gene (reference sequence). CDR3 length: 12 amino acids. The CDR3 bases that were read are TGCAGTGCTATCTTCTACACCGGGGAG. Its protein product is CSAIFYTGE. Given in full, the CDR3 is CSAIFYTGELFF.

This clone has ten or more counts. The read comes to an end 3 residues before the CDR3 does, leaving the germline J gene to fill in the end. The chain joins TRBV20-1 to TRBJ2-3; D is possibly TRBD1 or TRBD2 (8 bases each). Germline values: CDR1 DFQATT, CDR2 SNEGSKA (reference sequence). The CDR3 contains 17 residues. The CDR3 is CSATPIISGIRQGTQYF. CDR3 DNA (partial): TGCAGTGCTACGCCCATCATTAGCGGGATAAGACAGGGGACG.

The table lists this clone with a few counts. The read ends 3 residues early relative to the CDR3; the germline J gene fills the gap. This chain links TRBV5-6 with TRBJ1-1; D ambiguous. The CDR3 is made up of 11 amino acids. Germline-derived CDR1 and CDR2 are SGHDT and YYEEEE. CDR3 DNA (partial): TGTGCCAGCAGCTTCGGACTCGAA. Protein: CASSFGLE. The whole CDR3 is CASSFGLEAFF.

This clone has more than one count but fewer than ten. Since a much larger clone is just one base distant, this may be a read error. The observed sequence ends 3 residues before the CDR3 terminus, with the missing tail filled in from the germline J gene. V and J are TRBV6-2 or TRBV6-3 and TRBJ2-3; D is uncertain. The CDR3 spans 14 residues. In germline, CDR1 is MNHEY, CDR2 SVGEGT. Partial CDR3 DNA: TGTGCCAGCAGTTACTCGAAGCGCAATCAGCCG. This sequence encodes CASSYSKRNQP. From start to end, the CDR3 is CASSYSKRNQPQYF.

Many counts were recorded for this clone. CDR3 DNA, as far as it was read: TGTGCCAGCAGCCAAACGTTGGCCGAG. Amino acid sequence: CASSQTLAE. The entire CDR3 reads CASSQTLAEQYF. The rearrangement uses TRBV7-2 and TRBJ2-7; no reliable D call. The read finishes 3 residues shy of the CDR3 end, and the germline J gene is used to complete it. The CDR3 runs 12 residues. Germline CDR1 reads SGHTA; CDR2 reads FQGNSA. Between the trimmed V and J ends, which lost 5 bases and 6 bases, there was a span of 11 bases.

At least ten counts were recorded for this clone. The read stops 3 residues short of the end of the CDR3; the missing end is completed from the germline J gene. The chain recombines TRBV5-5 with TRBJ1-4; 7 bases are a match to TRBD1. The CDR3 loop spans 15 amino acids. After removal of 4 bases from V and 5 bases from J, the junction contained 8 bases not matched to a gene. Per the germline V gene, CDR1 is SGHKS and CDR2 is YYEKEE (reference sequence). CDR3 in amino acids: CASSKDRVRNEKLFF. The covered CDR3 bases are TGTGCCAGCAGCAAAGACAGGGTGAGGAATGAAAAA.

This clone was picked up many times. Sequencing ends 3 residues short of the CDR3 end; the germline J gene provides the rest. This sequence joins TRBV18 and TRBJ1-2, with TRBD1 identical over 7 bases. The germline CDR1 and CDR2 sequences are KGHSH and LQKENI. The CDR3 extends over 14 amino acids. The CDR3 is CASSQTDRSQGYTF. CDR3 DNA (partial): TGTGCCAGCTCACAAACGGACAGGTCTCAGGGC.

This clone has at least ten counts. The read terminates 3 residues ahead of where the CDR3 ends, so the germline J gene completes it. The chain combines TRBV6-1 with TRBJ2-4; 7 bases align to TRBD1. This CDR3 contains 14 residues. Germline lookup yields CDR1 MNHNS and CDR2 SASEGT. The sequenced part of the CDR3 DNA is TGTGCCAGCAGCGAACCGGACAGGTATTTCCGT. Translated, it gives CASSEPDRYFR. The full-length CDR3 reads as CASSEPDRYFRQYF.

This clone was seen at least ten times. The CDR3 goes on 3 residues after the read ends, and that part is filled in from the germline J gene. This chain joins TRBV4-2 and TRBJ1-3; D not resolved. Germline V gene data show CDR1 as LGHNA and CDR2 as YNFKEQ. There are 16 residues in the CDR3. The V end lost 1 base, the J end lost 0 bases, and 10 bases lay between the germline ends. CDR3 protein: CASSQVEARSGNTIYF. Partial CDR3 DNA: TGTGCCAGCAGCCAAGTAGAAGCCCGCTCTGGAAACACC.

This clone was seen many times. Read sequence stops 3 residues before the CDR3 end, and the germline J gene provides the missing end. The J gene is TRBJ2-3, the V gene TRBV20-1; 7 nucleotides match TRBD1. In germline, CDR1 is DFQATT, CDR2 SNEGSKA (reference sequence). CDR3 length: 15 residues. With V trimmed by 4 bases and J by 2 bases, 9 bases remained unmatched. The sequenced part of the CDR3 DNA is TGCAGTGCTACAAGACAGGGAGAAAACACAGATACG. It encodes CSATRQGENTDT. The entire CDR3 reads CSATRQGENTDTQYF.

Many counts were recorded for this clone. The read falls 3 residues short of the CDR3 end, and the missing part is taken from the germline J gene. This chain uses TRBV19 with TRBJ1-5; no clear D gene. The CDR3 covers 15 residues. The germline CDR1 and CDR2 sequences are LNHDA and SQIVND (reference sequence). V was clipped by 2 bases and J by 0 bases, with 8 bases between them. The CDR3 sequence is CASSITHGSNQPQHF. CDR3 DNA, as far as it was read: TGTGCCAGTAGTATAACGCACGGTAGCAATCAGCCC.

This clone has ten or more counts. The sequence runs out 3 residues before the end of the CDR3; the remainder is reconstructed from the germline J gene. The chain carries TRBV20-1 and TRBJ2-2, with TRBD2 matching over 9 bases. V was clipped by 3 bases and J by 5 bases; unmatched bases: 1. This CDR3 spans 13 amino acids. Germline CDR1 DFQATT, CDR2 SNEGSKA (reference sequence). Partial CDR3 DNA: TGCAGTGCTAGGGCGGGAGGGACCGGGGAG. Protein product: CSARAGGTGE. The entire CDR3 reads CSARAGGTGELFF.

Many counts were recorded for this clone. The part of the CDR3 DNA that was read is TGTGCCAGTAGTGGGCAGCTGAACACTGAA. Protein product: CASSGQLNTE. The whole CDR3 is CASSGQLNTEAFF. The chain uses TRBV19 and TRBJ1-1; D not resolved. Coverage ceases 3 residues before the CDR3 finishes, and the germline J gene fills in the end. Per germline, CDR1 LNHDA and CDR2 SQIVND (reference sequence). The CDR3 runs 13 residues. Trimming cost V 5 bases and J 0 bases, with 7 bases left between them.

About this clone: The CDR3 goes on 3 residues after the read ends, and that part is filled in from the germline J gene. V gene TRBV19 combines with J gene TRBJ1-2; 7 bases are a match to TRBD1. The CDR3 extends over 13 amino acids. CDR1 is LNHDA and CDR2 is SQIVND in the germline V gene (reference sequence). The covered CDR3 bases are TGTGCCAGTAGTACCGGGACAGCCGATGCT. This encodes CASSTGTADA. In full, the CDR3 is CASSTGTADAYTF.

This clone showed up many times. Germline and junction disagree at one end, which may indicate a read error. Coverage ceases 3 residues before the CDR3 finishes, and the germline J gene fills in the end. The chain is built from TRBV7-7 and TRBJ2-3; TRBD1 agrees at 7 bases. The CDR3 spans 13 residues. Per the germline V gene, CDR1 is SSHAT and CDR2 is FNYEAQ (reference sequence). The sequenced part of the CDR3 DNA is TGTGCTAGCAGCCGAGGACAGGCAGATACG. The encoded protein is CASSRGQADT. In full, the CDR3 reads CASSRGQADTQYF.

This clone was counted many times. CDR3 amino acids: CAISEAKSEQFF. The covered CDR3 bases are TGTGCCATCAGTGAGGCGAAAAGTGAG. V and J are TRBV10-3 and TRBJ2-1; D is unresolved. The read ends 3 residues shy of where the CDR3 ends; the end is completed using the germline J gene. Germline CDR1 is ENHRY and CDR2 is SYGVKD. The CDR3 is made up of 12 amino acids. The V and J ends lost 2 bases and 9 bases respectively, with 8 bases between them.

This clone was counted at least ten times. CDR3 DNA (partial): TGTGCCAGCAGTGAAGATCTACAGGGAGGCCAAGAGACC. The encoded protein is CASSEDLQGGQET. The full CDR3 reads CASSEDLQGGQETQYF. V usage is TRBV2 and J usage is TRBJ2-5; D may correspond to TRBD1 or TRBD2 (6 bases each). The sequence runs out 3 residues before the end of the CDR3; the remainder is reconstructed from the germline J gene. V was cut by 1 base and J by 1 base, with 13 bases left in between. Germline V gene data show CDR1 as SNHLY and CDR2 as FYNNEI. CDR3 size: 16 residues.

This clone qualifies as medium-sized (0.01 to 0.1%). The read falls 3 residues short of the CDR3 end, and the missing part is taken from the germline J gene. The chain recombines TRBV20-1 with TRBJ2-4; possible D gene TRBD1, 6 bases. The length of the CDR3 is 13 residues. The germline gives CDR1 DFQATT, CDR2 SNEGSKA (reference sequence). Trimming took 2 bases from V and 1 from J, leaving 6 bases between them. Partial CDR3 DNA: TGCAGTGCTAGACAGGGGGCCAAAAACATT. Encoded protein: CSARQGAKNI. The CDR3 in its entirety is CSARQGAKNIQYF.

This clone is labeled as medium-sized (0.01 to 0.1%). The missing CDR3 end, 3 residues past where the read stops, is filled in from the germline J gene. This chain connects TRBV12-3 or TRBV12-4 to TRBJ2-5, with a possible D match to TRBD1 (6 bases). The CDR3 loop spans 14 amino acids. The ends were cut back, 3 bases at V and 2 bases at J, with 10 bases in the middle. CDR3 DNA (partial): TGTGCCAGCAGTTTCGGCAGGGGTCAAGAGACC. The encoded protein is CASSFGRGQET. The entire CDR3 protein is CASSFGRGQETQYF.

This clone was counted ten times or more. The read finishes 3 residues shy of the CDR3 end, and the germline J gene is used to complete it. The chain is built from TRBV18 and TRBJ2-7; 8 bases map to TRBD1. Germline CDR1 is KGHSH and CDR2 is LQKENI. This CDR3 spans 15 amino acids. V dropped 4 bases and J dropped 3; count of bases not matched to a gene: 8. The CDR3 spells CASSRDRDRIYEQYF. The CDR3 DNA, read in part, is TGTGCCAGCTCACGCGACCGGGACAGGATCTACGAG.

In its sample, this clone was seen many times. The read ends 3 residues early relative to the CDR3; the germline J gene fills the gap. The rearrangement joins TRBV7-2 to TRBJ2-1, with 9 bases lining up with TRBD1. In germline, CDR1 is SGHTA, CDR2 FQGNSA. The CDR3 length is 15 residues. The V gene end was trimmed by 3 bases and the J gene end by 3 bases; junction bases not matched to a gene: 3. CDR3 bases read: TGTGCCAGCAGCTTTGGGACAGGGTTCTACAATGAG. This translates into CASSFGTGFYNE. The full CDR3 protein reads CASSFGTGFYNEQFF. Full variable domain (outside the CDR3, taken from reference TRBV7-2 and TRBJ2-1): GAGVSQSPSNKVTEKGKDVELRCDPISGHTALYWYRQSLGQGLEFLIYFQGNSAPDKSGLPSDRFSAERTGGSVSTLTIQRTQQEDSAVYLCASSFGTGFYNEQFFGPGTRLTVL.

This clone was seen repeatedly, ten times or more. The CDR3 end lies 3 residues beyond the end of the read and is filled in from the germline J gene. Within the sample, other DNA sequences also encode this same CDR3. V and J are TRBV11-2 and TRBJ2-3; 9 bases line up with TRBD1. This CDR3 has 15 residues. The junction had 6 bases not matched to a gene; V was cut back by 3 bases and J by 5 bases. Germline V lookup: CDR1 SGHAT, CDR2 FQNNGV. This CDR3 is CASSFRDRDQDTQYF. CDR3 DNA (partial): TGTGCCAGCAGCTTCCGGGACAGGGACCAAGATACG.

This clone was observed at least ten times. The sequence runs out 3 residues before the end of the CDR3; the remainder is reconstructed from the germline J gene. The same CDR3 arises from other DNA sequences in this sample as well. The genes are TRBV6-2 or TRBV6-3 and TRBJ2-2, with 9 nucleotides matching TRBD1. The V segment lost 7 bases and the J segment 3 bases; nucleotides outside the gene matches: 9. This CDR3 is built from 16 residues. Germline V lookup: CDR1 MNHEY, CDR2 SVGEGT. CDR3 bases read: TGTGCCAGCAAAGACCCGGGACAGGGACACACCGGGGAG. Its translation is CASKDPGQGHTGE. In full, the CDR3 is CASKDPGQGHTGELFF.

This clone has at least ten counts. The CDR3 is cut off 3 residues early in the read; its end comes from the germline J gene. J is TRBJ2-1 and V is TRBV5-1; 7 nucleotides match TRBD2. Per the germline V gene, CDR1 is SGHRS and CDR2 is YFSETQ. The CDR3 spans 13 residues. The V gene end was trimmed by 4 bases and the J gene end by 7 bases; junction bases not matched to a gene: 5. The CDR3 bases that were read are TGCGCCAGCAGCGGCGGGAGCGGGAATGAG. As protein: CASSGGSGNE. The full CDR3 sequence reads CASSGGSGNEQFF.

The sample holds many counts of this clone. Read data end 3 residues before the CDR3 end; the end is taken from the germline J gene. The J gene is TRBJ2-7, the V gene TRBV20-1; D perhaps matches TRBD1 (6 bases). Germline CDR1 reads DFQATT; CDR2 reads SNEGSKA (reference sequence). The length of the CDR3 is 15 residues. Trimming cost V 0 bases and J 2 bases, with 14 bases left between them. This CDR3 is CSARDYTGQPYEQYF. The CDR3 bases that were read are TGCAGTGCTAGAGATTATACGGGACAACCCTACGAG.

This clone was counted at least ten times. The CDR3 is cut off 3 residues early in the read; its end comes from the germline J gene. The chain employs TRBV7-9 and TRBJ1-2, with D tentatively TRBD1 (5 bases). Trimming stripped 3 bases from V and 4 bases from J, with 9 bases between. Germline-derived CDR1 and CDR2 are SEHNR and FQNEAQ (reference sequence). This CDR3 has 13 amino acids. The CDR3 spells CASSLKGAYGYTF. Partial CDR3 DNA: TGTGCCAGCAGCTTGAAAGGGGCCTATGGC.

There are many counts of this clone. The CDR3 extends 3 residues past the end of the read, so its final part is completed from the germline J gene. The rearrangement links TRBV11-2 to TRBJ2-2; 7 nucleotides agree with TRBD2. V shed 11 bases, J shed 5 bases, and the junction held 2 bases outside the gene matches. CDR1 is SGHAT and CDR2 is FQNNGV in the germline V gene. The length of the CDR3 is 11 residues. Incomplete CDR3 DNA: TGTGCCGAAGCGGGGACCGGGGAG. Protein product: CAEAGTGE. The complete CDR3 reads CAEAGTGELFF.

This clone was recorded at least ten times. The missing CDR3 end, 3 residues past where the read stops, is filled in from the germline J gene. The rearrangement links TRBV20-1 to TRBJ1-4; 8 positions agree with TRBD1. CDR3 size: 17 residues. V lost 5 bases and J lost 8; bases outside the gene matches: 19. Germline V lookup: CDR1 DFQATT, CDR2 SNEGSKA (reference sequence). The CDR3 sequence: CSAGRPAGGRGGEKLFF. Partial CDR3 DNA: TGCAGTGCTGGAAGACCTGCAGGGGGCCGGGGAGGAGAAAAA.

This clone was counted at least ten times. The read falls 3 residues short of the CDR3 end, and the missing part is taken from the germline J gene. This chain links TRBV19 with TRBJ1-2; no definite D call. Germline V CDR1 and CDR2: LNHDA, SQIVND (reference sequence). The CDR3 sequence is 12 residues long. V shed 3 bases and J shed 2 bases, with 4 bases lying between them. CDR3 region: CASSILNYGYTF. The sequenced part of the CDR3 DNA is TGTGCCAGTAGTATCCTCAACTATGGC.